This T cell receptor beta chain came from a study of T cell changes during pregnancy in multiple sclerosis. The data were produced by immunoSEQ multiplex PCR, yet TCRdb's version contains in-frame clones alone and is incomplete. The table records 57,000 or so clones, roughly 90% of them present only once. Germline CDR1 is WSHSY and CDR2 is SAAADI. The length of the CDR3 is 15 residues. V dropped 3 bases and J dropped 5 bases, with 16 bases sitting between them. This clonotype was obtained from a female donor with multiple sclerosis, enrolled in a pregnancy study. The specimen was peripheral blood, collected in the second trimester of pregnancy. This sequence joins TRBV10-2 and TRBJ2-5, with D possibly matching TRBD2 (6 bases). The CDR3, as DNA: TGCGCCAGCAGTGACTGGGGGGATTGGGGGGAGACCCAGTACTTC. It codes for CASSDWGDWGETQYF.